Sequencing of this T cell receptor (beta chain) was carried out in a study of blood T cell repertoires in COVID-19. Background on the study: Samples came from the United States, Italy and Spain, spanning acute and convalescent COVID-19.

V lost 3 bases, J lost 10 bases, and 6 bases stayed unmatched. This CDR3 spans 14 amino acids. Per germline, CDR1 SGHNT and CDR2 YYREEE (reference sequence). Profiling relied on immunoSEQ multiplex PCR, and the TCRdb table lists in-frame clones only, not all of them. The data hold about 190,000 clones, with approximately 84% observed a single time. This clone was seen once. The chain couples TRBV5-4 to TRBJ1-6; 8 nucleotides line up with TRBD1. The sequenced material came from PBMCs or T cells enriched from blood (not recorded which). The clonotype comes from a woman in her twenties or thirties who had recovered from COVID-19. In DNA, the CDR3 is TGTGCCAGCAGCTCCCCGACAGGGGCCTCACCCCTCCACTTT. Residues: CASSSPTGASPLHF.